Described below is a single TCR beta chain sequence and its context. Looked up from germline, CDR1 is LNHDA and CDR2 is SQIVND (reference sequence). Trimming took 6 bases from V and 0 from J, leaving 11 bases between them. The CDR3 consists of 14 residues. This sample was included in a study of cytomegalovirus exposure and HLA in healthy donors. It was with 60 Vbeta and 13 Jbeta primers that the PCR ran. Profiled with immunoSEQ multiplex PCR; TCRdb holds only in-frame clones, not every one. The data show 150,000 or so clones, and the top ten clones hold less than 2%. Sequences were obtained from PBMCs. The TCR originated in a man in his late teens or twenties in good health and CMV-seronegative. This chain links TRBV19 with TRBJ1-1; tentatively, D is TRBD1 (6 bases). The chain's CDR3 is CASRRQAMNTEAFF. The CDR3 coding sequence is TGTGCCAGTAGGAGACAGGCCATGAACACTGAAGCTTTCTTT.